This T cell receptor (beta chain) emerged from a study of breast tumors, draining lymph nodes, adjacent tissues. This clonotype came up many times. What it binds is unknown. The study's findings and limits: Data only fit, rather than demonstrated, lymph node origin of most tumor T cells. Tumors had less TCR diversity than lymph nodes, more than nontumor tissue. Compared with basal-like, luminal-like tumors shared significantly more repertoire with nontumor tissue.

Deletions cut 4 bases from V and 2 bases from J, with 16 bases between. Germline V gene data show CDR1 as SGHNT and CDR2 as YYREEE (reference sequence). The CDR3 has 15 residues. Breast cancer patients provided tissue from their axillary draining lymph nodes. Each CDR3 protein is one row after TCRdb ran MiXCR on the multiplex PCR reads. The table has fewer than 200,000 distinct CDR3 sequences, 33% seen once. Sample: axillary lymph node tissue. V gene TRBV5-4 combines with J gene TRBJ2-7; D might be TRBD1 or TRBD2, each matching 6 bases. This clonotype was obtained from a female donor with breast cancer. Some clones in this sample may be carry-over from other donors' samples. The CDR3 sequence is CASSPAPGATYEQYF. The CDR3 nucleotides are TGTGCCAGCAGCCCCGCCCCGGGGGCAACCTACGAGCAGTACTTC.